The 8 T cell receptor beta chains presented below share a single source sample, sequenced in a study of T-cell memory formation after mild COVID-19. TCRdb passed the 5' RACE reads through MiXCR, listing each CDR3 protein once. Of 400,000 to 500,000 distinct CDR3 sequences in the sample, 20% were seen once. Sequenced: PBMCs or a T cell subset sorted from them (not recorded which). The receptors were gathered from an adult woman who had mild COVID-19 (a few samples of this study predate the infection). Cell type and time point are not known.

The CDR3 region has the DNA TGTGCCAGCAGCGGCCTACCGGGAGGCGGCAATGAGCAGTTCTTC. Its protein is CASSGLPGGGNEQFF. The J gene is TRBJ2-1, the V gene TRBV7-6; the match to TRBD2 covers 7 bases. The germline gives CDR1 SGHVS, CDR2 FNYEAQ. V lost 5 bases, J lost 6 bases, and 10 bases stayed unmatched. The CDR3 covers 15 residues.

The chain is built from TRBV6-5 and TRBJ1-1, with D maybe TRBD1 (6 bases). V lost 6 bases and J lost 5, with 13 bases in between. Germline lookup yields CDR1 MNHEY and CDR2 SVGAGI. This CDR3 spans 13 amino acids. The DNA of the CDR3 is TGTGCCAGCAGAAAGGGGGGTTTAACTGAAGCTTTCTTT. This codes for CASRKGGLTEAFF.

Only a few counts were recorded for this clonotype. The chain combines TRBV6-6 with TRBJ1-5; D gene unclear. Trimming cost V 2 bases and J 5 bases, with 4 bases left between them. This CDR3 is 12 amino acids long. Germline V gives CDR1 MNHNY, CDR2 SVGAGI (reference sequence). The DNA of the CDR3 is TGTGCCAGCAGTTACAGGGATCAGCCCCAGCATTTT. This sequence encodes CASSYRDQPQHF.

The V gene is TRBV9, the J gene TRBJ1-5; D is unresolved. CDR1 and CDR2 from the germline V gene are SGDLS and YYNGEE. There are 12 residues in the CDR3. Between the trimmed V and J ends, which lost 7 bases and 3 bases, there was a span of 8 bases. As DNA, the CDR3 is TGTGCCAGCGGAGGCAACAATCAGCCCCAGCATTTT. Its protein product is CASGGNNQPQHF.

The chain joins TRBV5-1 to TRBJ2-3; 8 bases match TRBD2. Losses at the gene ends were 3 bases for V and 4 bases for J; bases not matched to a gene: 10. Germline values: CDR1 SGHRS, CDR2 YFSETQ. The CDR3 extends over 16 amino acids. DNA for the CDR3: TGCGCCAGCAGCTCCCAGCGGGAGTTAAGATCAGATACGCAGTATTTT. It yields the protein CASSSQRELRSDTQYF.

This clonotype has at least ten counts. V gene TRBV6-2 or TRBV6-3 combines with J gene TRBJ1-2; no firm D call. CDR1 and CDR2 from the germline V gene are MNHEY and SVGEGT. The germline V and J ends were trimmed by 4 bases and 8 bases, with 14 bases remaining between them. The CDR3 contains 13 residues. The CDR3 nucleotides are TGTGCCAGCAGTTCGGCTCGATTCCTAGGCTACACCTTC. Encoded protein: CASSSARFLGYTF.

This clonotype was found a few times. The chain couples TRBV25-1 to TRBJ2-6; D is uncertain. Trimming stripped 2 bases from V and 4 bases from J, with 6 bases between. CDR1 and CDR2 from the germline V gene are MGHDK and SYGVNS. There are 14 residues in the CDR3. DNA for the CDR3: TGTGCCAGCAGTGAAGCATCCGGGGCCAACGTCCTGACTTTC. Residues: CASSEASGANVLTF.

This clonotype has more than one count but fewer than ten. The V call is TRBV9, the J call TRBJ2-1, with TRBD2 matching over 7 bases. The ends lost 4 bases at V and 0 bases at J; junction bases unmatched: 4. CDR3 length: 15 residues. Germline CDR1 is SGDLS and CDR2 is YYNGEE. CDR3: CASSPGGYSYNEQFF. CDR3 DNA: TGTGCCAGCAGCCCCGGGGGGTACTCCTACAATGAGCAGTTCTTC.